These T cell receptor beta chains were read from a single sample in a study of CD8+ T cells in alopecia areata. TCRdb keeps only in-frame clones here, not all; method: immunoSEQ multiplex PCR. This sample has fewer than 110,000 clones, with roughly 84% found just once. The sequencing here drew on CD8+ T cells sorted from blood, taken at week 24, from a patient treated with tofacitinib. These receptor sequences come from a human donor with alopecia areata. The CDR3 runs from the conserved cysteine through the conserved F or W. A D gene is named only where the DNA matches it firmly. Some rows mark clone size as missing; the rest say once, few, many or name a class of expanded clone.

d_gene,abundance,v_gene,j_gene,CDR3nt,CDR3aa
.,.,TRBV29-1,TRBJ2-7,TGCAGCGTTGAAGATCTTCGAGGGGGGAGCTACGAGCAGTACTTC,CSVEDLRGGSYEQYF
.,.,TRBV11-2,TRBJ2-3,TGTGCCAGCAGCCCCCCTCCTCCGGGGGTGACAGATACGCAGTATTTT,CASSPPPPGVTDTQYF
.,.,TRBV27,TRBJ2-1,TGTGCCAGCAGTTTTGGAGTCGTGGAAGGCAATGAGCAGTTCTTC,CASSFGVVEGNEQFF
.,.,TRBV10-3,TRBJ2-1,TGTGCCATCAGTGAGCCCGGGAATGAGCAGTTCTTC,CAISEPGNEQFF
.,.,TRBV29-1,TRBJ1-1,TGCAGCGCCCTCCTTGGAGGCACTGAAGCTTTCTTT,CSALLGGTEAFF
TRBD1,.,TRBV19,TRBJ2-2,TGTGCCAGTGCCACCGGGACAGGGCCCGGGGAGCTGTTTTTT,CASATGTGPGELFF
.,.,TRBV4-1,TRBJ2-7,TGCGCCAGCAGCCACTCTACCGGCTCGCAGCAGTACTTC,CASSHSTGSQQYF
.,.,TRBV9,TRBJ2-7,TGTGCCAGCAGCGTAGGAGCTAGCTCCTACGAGCAGTACTTC,CASSVGASSYEQYF
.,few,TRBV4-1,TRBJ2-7,TGCGCCAGCAGCCAAGCAGAGTGGGAGACCTCCTACGAGCAGTACTTC,CASSQAEWETSYEQYF
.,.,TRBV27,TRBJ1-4,TGTGCCAGCAGGATGGTCGGAGGTAATGAAAAACTGTTTTTT,CASRMVGGNEKLFF
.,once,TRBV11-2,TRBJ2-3,TGTGCCAGCAACCACGACGCAGATACGCAGTATTTT,CASNHDADTQYF
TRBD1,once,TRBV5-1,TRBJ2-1,TGCGCCAGCAGCCCCGGACAGGGGGGGACCTACAATGAGCAGTTCTTC,CASSPGQGGTYNEQFF
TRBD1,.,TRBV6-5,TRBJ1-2,TGTGCCAGCAGTTACTCGGACAGGCCGGACTTATATGGCTACACCTTC,CASSYSDRPDLYGYTF
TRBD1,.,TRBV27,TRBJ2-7,TGTGCCAGCAGTTACGGGACAGAAGCTTACGAGCAGTACTTC,CASSYGTEAYEQYF
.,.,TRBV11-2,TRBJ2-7,TGTGCCAGCAGCTTAACGGCCGAGCAGTACTTC,CASSLTAEQYF
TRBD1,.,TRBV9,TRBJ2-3,TGTGCCAGCAGCGGTAACAGGGGGCGGTTGGATACGCAGTATTTT,CASSGNRGRLDTQYF
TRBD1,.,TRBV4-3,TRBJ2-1,TGCGCCAGCAGCCAACACAGGGGTGCTATTTACAATGAGCAGTTCTTC,CASSQHRGAIYNEQFF
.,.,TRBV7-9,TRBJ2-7,TGTGCCAGCAGCTTGTCGGGACGCATAGAGGAGTACTTC,CASSLSGRIEEYF
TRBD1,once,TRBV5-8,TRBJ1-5,TGTGCCAGCAGCGAGCCGGGACAGGGGGTTAATCAGCCCCAGCATTTT,CASSEPGQGVNQPQHF
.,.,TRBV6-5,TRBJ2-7,TGTGCCAGCAGTACGACTTTGGGGGCAGCCTACGAGCAGTACTTC,CASSTTLGAAYEQYF
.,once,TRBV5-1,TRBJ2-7,TGCGCCAGCAGCTTGGGTTCCGGGAACTACGAGCAGTACTTC,CASSLGSGNYEQYF
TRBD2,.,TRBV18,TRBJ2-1,TGTGCCAGCTCACCACGGATGGCTAGCGGGGTATACAATGAGCAGTTCTTC,CASSPRMASGVYNEQFF
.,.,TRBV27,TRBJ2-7,TGTGCCAGCAGTTTATCGGGGGGCGGCTCCTACGAGCAGTACTTC,CASSLSGGGSYEQYF
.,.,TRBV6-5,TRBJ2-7,TGTGCCAGCAGTTCCCGTGGGGCTTCCTACGAGCAGTACTTC,CASSSRGASYEQYF
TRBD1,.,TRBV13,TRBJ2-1,TGTGCCAGCACGCCGGAACAGGGGAGCCACAATGAGCAGTTCTTC,CASTPEQGSHNEQFF
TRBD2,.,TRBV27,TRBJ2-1,TGTGCCAGCAGTTTTCTAAGCGGGGGGGCACCCAATGAGCAGTTCTTC,CASSFLSGGAPNEQFF
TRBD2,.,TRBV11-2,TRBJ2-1,TGTGCCAGCAGCTTAGGCCCTAGCGGGCCTATCTACAATGAGCAGTTCTTC,CASSLGPSGPIYNEQFF
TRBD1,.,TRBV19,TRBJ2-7,TGTGCCAGTAGTATGACAGGGGGGACCTACGAGCAGTACTTC,CASSMTGGTYEQYF
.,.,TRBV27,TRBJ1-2,TGTGCCAGCAGTTCGGGTCCGGCCTATGGCTACACCTTC,CASSSGPAYGYTF
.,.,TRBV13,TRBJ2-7,TGTGCCAGCAGCCGGGGCTCCTACGAGCAGTACTTC,CASSRGSYEQYF
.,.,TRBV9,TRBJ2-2,TGTGCCAGCAGCGTGGAGACAAGGTCGATCGGGGAGCTGTTTTTT,CASSVETRSIGELFF
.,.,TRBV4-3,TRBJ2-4,TGCGCCAGCAGCCAAGATAGGGTTAGTTGGGTAAACATTCAGTACTTC,CASSQDRVSWVNIQYF
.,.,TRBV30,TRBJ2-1,TGTGCCTGGTGGGCAGGCTACTCCTACAATGAGCAGTTCTTC,CAWWAGYSYNEQFF
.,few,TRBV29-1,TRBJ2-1,TGCAGCGTTGAAGAGGTAGTAAATGAGCAGTTCTTC,CSVEEVVNEQFF